The present T cell receptor beta chain was sequenced within a study of quantifying T cell responses using KT2 cells (dated by TCRdb to about 2017). About the investigation overall: RNA was DNase-treated and reverse transcribed with TCR alpha and beta constant-region primers, mostly using SuperScript III. Under optimum conditions, the efficiency of the T4 ligation step was estimated to be more than 8%. PCR2 was run as a SYBR Green qPCR and stopped at a predetermined fluorescence threshold to avoid over-amplification. Points the paper makes about the study in general: This TCR sequencing study did not compare the pipeline side by side with other TCR sequencing techniques. Even at the lowest spike-in tested, roughly one KT2 cell per 100,000 PBMC, KT2 sequences were still detected. A linear scaling of KT2 alpha and beta sequence counts with input KT2 cell number was observed over several orders of magnitude. Detection of KT2 sequences showed saturation at very high KT2 spike-in numbers.

The method was UMI-ligation and nested PCR. Using T4 RNA ligase 1, a single-stranded oligonucleotide bearing the Illumina SP2 sequence plus a UMI was ligated onto the 3' end of the cDNA. PCR1 consisted of 4 cycles (98 degrees C 15 s, 69 degrees C 30 s, 72 degrees C 40 s), and for the beta primer an equimolar mix of RC1.1 and RC1.2 was used to cover TRBC1 and TRBC2. Starting at PCR2, the TCR alpha and beta chains were handled separately, and sample indices and Illumina adaptors were added. The UMI was composed of 12 random nucleotides, arranged as two hexamers separated by a spacer, and was positioned after an 8-base spacer. The libraries were sequenced on an Illumina MiSeq using v2 2x251 paired-end chemistry, usually with approximately 13 samples in each run. To increase diversity, roughly 4.5-8% PhiX DNA was added to each sequencing library. In the source study's methods: The raw reads were converted into FASTQ with bcl2fastq and then demultiplexed by dual indices with Demultiplexor. Decombinator assigned V and J genes by tag matching, allowing a single base-pair mismatch. Using UMIs, Collapsinator corrected both sequencing errors and the frequency errors that come from PCR heterogeneity. CDR3Translator converted Decombinator identifiers into nucleotide sequence, translated that sequence into amino acids, and extracted CDR3 based on C- and N-terminal motifs. Each distinct KT2 TCR was counted as one cluster of KT2 sequences that shared a single unique molecular identifier. TCRdb handled the public reads itself, with Q25 trimming in fastp and clone calling in MiXCR, and kept productive beta chains. Entries that share a CDR3 protein sequence are merged under the most common genes and DNA. These V and J calls rely on TCRdb rather than the paper's analysis. Present in this sample are 50,000 to 70,000 distinct CDR3 sequences, over 9% of which were seen just once. 9.4% of the sample goes to the ten largest clones.

This clonotype was recorded many times. It lacks a known antigen. Per-nucleotide qualities are absent, and no much larger clonotype sits a single base away. To test the sensitivity and accuracy of the pipeline, known numbers of KT2, a T cell clone whose TCR had already been sequenced, were spiked into unfractionated PBMC. A range of KT2-to-PBMC ratios was set up by mixing KT2 cells into a fixed number of PBMC. The TCR originated in a human donor. The sample taken for sequencing was PBMCs spiked with cells of the T cell clone KT2.

The nucleotide sequence is given as TGTGCCAGCAGCCCGCTTGCAGGAAACTCTGGAAACACCATATATTTT. It encodes CASSPLAGNSGNTIYF. Rearrangement joined TRBV3-1 to TRBJ1-3, with the D gene not confidently named. V loses 4 bases of germline sequence and J loses 0 bases, and the interval between the two ends is 13 bases. CDR1 and CDR2 were assigned from the germline V gene (reference sequence) as LGHDT and YNNKEL. Measured from the cysteine to the phenylalanine, the CDR3 is 16 residues long. The DNA shown is the 48-base CDR3, in frame from base 1. Full variable domain (CDR3 extended with the reference TRBV3-1 and TRBJ1-3 proteins): DTAVSQTPKYLVTQMGNDKSIKCEQNLGHDTMYWYKQDSKKFLKIMFSYNNKELIINETVPNRFSPKSPDKAHLNLHINSLELGDSAVYFCASSPLAGNSGNTIYFGEGSWLTVV.